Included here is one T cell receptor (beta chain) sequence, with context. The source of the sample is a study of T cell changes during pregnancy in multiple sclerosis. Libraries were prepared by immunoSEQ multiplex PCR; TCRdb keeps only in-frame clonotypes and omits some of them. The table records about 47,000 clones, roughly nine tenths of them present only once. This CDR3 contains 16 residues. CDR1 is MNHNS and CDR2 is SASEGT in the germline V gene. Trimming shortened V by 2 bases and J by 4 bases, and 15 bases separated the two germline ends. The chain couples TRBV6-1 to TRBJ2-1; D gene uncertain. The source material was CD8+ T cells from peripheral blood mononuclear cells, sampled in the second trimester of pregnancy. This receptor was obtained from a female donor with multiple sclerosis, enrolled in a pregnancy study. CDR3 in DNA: TGTGCCAGCAGTGAAATCCCCACTGCACCTTACAATGAGCAGTTCTTC. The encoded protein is CASSEIPTAPYNEQFF.